Given below is one T cell receptor beta chain in context. Authors' methods: Reference gene primers were amplified, and this amplification served to estimate nucleated cell counts. TCRdb keeps only in-frame clones here, not all; method: immunoSEQ multiplex PCR. D and trimming come from the DNA, and the V and J calls and clone size come from that table. The sample holds around 250,000 clones; roughly 87% are singletons and the top ten take 0.7%. The data derive from a study of blood T cell repertoires in COVID-19. Study context: The United States, Italy and Spain provided the acute and convalescent COVID-19 samples. Sources were T cells, B-cell-depleted T cells, or PBMCs; the material itself was cDNA or gDNA.

The specimen was peripheral blood. The receptor comes from a human donor in a cohort sampled during active COVID-19.

The CDR3 spells CASSSTKYSSVRTDTQYF. CDR3 nucleotide sequence: TGTGCCAGCAGCTCCACCAAATATTCTAGCGTCCGCACAGATACGCAGTATTTT. The V call is TRBV13, the J call TRBJ2-3, with D perhaps matching TRBD2 (6 bases). This CDR3 has 18 amino acids. Germline V gene lookup returns CDR1 PRHDT and CDR2 FYEKMQ (reference sequence). Trimming took off 4 bases at V and 1 base at J, with 21 bases between the two ends.